Presented here are 29 T cell receptor beta chains from one specimen sequenced in a study of cytomegalovirus exposure and HLA in healthy donors. Sequencing used immunoSEQ multiplex PCR; TCRdb keeps in-frame clones, though not all of them. Seen here are more than 140,000 clones, approximately 88% observed once, and the top ten hold about 3.5%. The sample consisted of PBMCs. Receptors originate from a woman younger than 35 in good health and CMV-seropositive.

This CDR3 reads CASSITSGTEQFF. The CDR3, as DNA: TGTGCCAGTAGTATTACCAGCGGGACTGAGCAGTTCTTC. V is TRBV19 and J is TRBJ2-1; 7 nucleotides agree with TRBD2. V lost 3 bases, J lost 9 bases, and 5 bases stayed unmatched. The germline gives CDR1 LNHDA, CDR2 SQIVND (reference sequence). This CDR3 has 13 amino acids.

The gene calls are TRBV5-1 and TRBJ2-7; possible D gene TRBD2, 6 bases. V gave up 5 bases and J gave up 0 bases, with 9 bases separating them. The CDR3 is 13 residues long. Germline-derived CDR1 and CDR2 are SGHRS and YFSETQ. The CDR3 sequence is CASSRGNSYEQYF. For the CDR3, the DNA is TGCGCCAGCAGTCGGGGGAACTCCTACGAGCAGTACTTC. Together with reference TRBV5-1 and TRBJ2-7, the CDR3 gives the full variable domain: KAGVTQTPRYLIKTRGQQVTLSCSPISGHRSVSWYQQTPGQGLQFLFEYFSETQRNKGNFPGRFSGRQFSNSRSEMNVSTLELGDSALYLCASSRGNSYEQYFGPGTRLTVT.

The chain couples TRBV4-2 to TRBJ2-3; a possible D gene is TRBD2 (6 bases). V gave up 2 bases and J gave up 5 bases, with 11 bases separating them. From germline, CDR1 is LGHNA and CDR2 YNFKEQ. The length of the CDR3 is 14 residues. As DNA, the CDR3 is TGTGCCAGCAGCCAATCGGCTAGCGAAGATACGCAGTATTTT. Translated: CASSQSASEDTQYF.

The V call is TRBV18, the J call TRBJ2-7, with 8 bases that match TRBD2. The ends lost 2 bases at V and 4 bases at J; junction bases unmatched: 4. Per germline, CDR1 KGHSH and CDR2 LQKENI. This CDR3 is built from 14 residues. CDR3 loop: CASSPGLALYEQYF. The CDR3 coding sequence is TGTGCCAGCTCACCAGGACTAGCTCTGTACGAGCAGTACTTC.

The chain joins TRBV5-1 to TRBJ2-1; D is possibly TRBD1 (5 bases). The CDR3 extends over 15 amino acids. Trimming took off 4 bases at V and 9 bases at J, with 20 bases between the two ends. Germline V lookup: CDR1 SGHRS, CDR2 YFSETQ. The CDR3 sequence is CASSIERGGMSEQFF. CDR3 sequence (DNA): TGCGCCAGCAGCATCGAAAGGGGCGGTATGAGTGAGCAGTTCTTC.

The V call is TRBV11-1, the J call TRBJ2-1; weak D call: TRBD2 (6 bases). The length of the CDR3 is 15 residues. The germline V gene has CDR1 SGHAT and CDR2 FQDESV (reference sequence). The germline V and J ends were trimmed by 5 bases and 7 bases, with 18 bases remaining between them. The CDR3 spells CASSPGGGLGNEQFF. CDR3 DNA: TGTGCCAGCAGCCCCGGGGGTGGTTTGGGTAATGAGCAGTTCTTC.

Comment on this clone: One junction end disagrees with the germline gene, perhaps due to a read error. This rearrangement joins TRBV27 to TRBJ1-3; the D gene is possibly TRBD1 (5 bases). There are 16 residues in the CDR3. In germline, CDR1 is MNHEY, CDR2 SMNVEV (reference sequence). CDR3 nucleotides: TGTGCCAGCAGTTTAGTCGGGGGTAGCTCTGAAAACACCATATATTTT. Amino acids: CASSLVGGSSENTIYF.

In this sample, this clone turned up once. The J gene is TRBJ2-2, the V gene TRBV5-8; 12 nucleotides match TRBD2. This CDR3 has 16 residues. V lost 4 bases and J lost 6; bases outside the gene matches: 7. Germline V CDR1 and CDR2: SGHTS, YDEGEE. CDR3 nucleotides: TGTGCCAGCAGCCTCCATACTAGCGGGAGGTCCGGGGAGCTGTTTTTT. Encoded protein: CASSLHTSGRSGELFF.

The CDR3 DNA reads as TGCAGCGCGGCAGGGCTCACAGATACGCAGTATTTT. It specifies CSAAGLTDTQYF. This chain uses TRBV29-1 with TRBJ2-3; D may be TRBD1 (5 bases). CDR3 size: 12 residues. V was pared by 7 bases and J by 2 bases, with 10 bases between. Per germline, CDR1 SQVTM and CDR2 ANQGSEA.

This chain links TRBV7-8 with TRBJ2-7; D possibly corresponds to TRBD1 (6 bases). The germline gives CDR1 SGHVS, CDR2 FQNEAQ. The CDR3 loop spans 16 amino acids. The V and J ends lost 0 bases and 1 base respectively, with 13 bases between them. CDR3 bases: TGTGCCAGCAGCTTAGCTGCCAGGGGACCTTCCTACGAGCAGTACTTC. Protein: CASSLAARGPSYEQYF.

The genes are TRBV6-1 and TRBJ2-7; 7 bases match TRBD1. Losses at the gene ends were 4 bases for V and 2 bases for J; bases not matched to a gene: 23. This CDR3 contains 20 residues. Germline V gene data show CDR1 as MNHNS and CDR2 as SASEGT. As DNA, the CDR3 is TGTGCCAGCAGTGCTTCCCCGCCGGGACAGCCGCTACCCCTAGCCTACGAGCAGTACTTC. Translating gives CASSASPPGQPLPLAYEQYF.

This chain links TRBV28 with TRBJ1-5; no clear D gene. The V end lost 2 bases, the J end lost 0 bases, and 5 bases lay between the germline ends. Germline CDR1 MDHEN, CDR2 SYDVKM. The CDR3 is 14 amino acids. CDR3 sequence (DNA): TGTGCCAGCAGTTTAGGAGTTAGCAATCAGCCCCAGCATTTT. Amino acid sequence: CASSLGVSNQPQHF.

J is TRBJ2-3 and V is TRBV9; 7 nucleotides align to TRBD2. The CDR3 totals 16 residues. The V and J ends lost 1 base and 10 bases, in that order; junction bases with no gene match: 15. Germline CDR1 and CDR2: SGDLS and YYNGEE. The CDR3 region is CASSVSGGSAPQAQYF. In DNA form, the CDR3 reads TGTGCCAGCAGCGTATCGGGCGGGAGCGCTCCGCAGGCGCAGTATTTT.

A few counts support this clone. The chain uses TRBV5-4 and TRBJ2-7; 14 nucleotides line up with TRBD2. The junction had 2 bases not matched to a gene; V was cut back by 1 base and J by 2 bases. The CDR3 consists of 16 residues. The germline CDR1 and CDR2 sequences are SGHNT and YYREEE (reference sequence). CDR3 region: CASSLLTSGRAYEQYF. CDR3 sequence (DNA): TGTGCCAGCAGCTTGTTGACTAGCGGGAGGGCCTACGAGCAGTACTTC.

CDR3 protein: CASSSQGRHQETQYF. The CDR3, as DNA: TGTGCCAGCAGCTCGCAGGGGCGGCACCAAGAGACCCAGTACTTC. The chain uses TRBV11-3 and TRBJ2-5; the D gene is possibly TRBD1 (6 bases). CDR3 length: 15 residues. CDR1 and CDR2 (germline): SGHNT, YENEEA. V dropped 4 bases and J dropped 0 bases, with 12 bases sitting between them.

The chain recombines TRBV19 with TRBJ2-7; 9 nucleotides match TRBD1. CDR3 size: 16 residues. The junction had 11 bases not matched to a gene; V was cut back by 4 bases and J by 4 bases. CDR1 and CDR2 from the germline V gene are LNHDA and SQIVND (reference sequence). In DNA, the CDR3 is TGTGCCAGTAGTACTACAGGGGGCCCCTTCCTATACGAGCAGTACTTC. Residues: CASSTTGGPFLYEQYF.

This chain joins TRBV11-2 and TRBJ2-1, with 9 positions matching TRBD1. The ends lost 1 base at V and 5 bases at J; junction bases unmatched: 15. CDR3 size: 19 residues. The germline V gene encodes CDR1 SGHAT and CDR2 FQNNGV. CDR3 region: CASSLGTGAGLPSHNEQFF. For the CDR3, the DNA is TGTGCCAGCAGCTTAGGGACAGGGGCCGGGCTACCCTCGCACAATGAGCAGTTCTTC.

The J gene is TRBJ2-7, the V gene TRBV4-2, with 12 bases identical to TRBD2. J was trimmed by 2 bases and V by 2 bases; bases with no gene match: 13. This CDR3 is 19 amino acids long. Germline-derived CDR1 and CDR2 are LGHNA and YNFKEQ. The CDR3 here is CASSQNFKRTSGTPYEQYF. CDR3 nucleotide sequence: TGTGCCAGCAGCCAAAATTTTAAGAGGACTAGCGGGACCCCCTACGAGCAGTACTTC.

This clone was seen a single time. This chain links TRBV7-6 with TRBJ1-1; 8 nucleotides agree with TRBD1. Germline assignment: CDR1 SGHVS and CDR2 FNYEAQ. V gave up 5 bases and J gave up 4 bases; unmatched junction bases: 3. This CDR3 comprises 13 residues. This CDR3 reads CASSQGAVTEAFF. CDR3 bases: TGTGCCAGCAGCCAGGGGGCGGTCACTGAAGCTTTCTTT.

The chain employs TRBV4-3 and TRBJ2-1; D is possibly TRBD1 (5 bases). V lost 4 bases, J lost 7 bases, and 17 bases lay in between. CDR1 and CDR2 from the germline V gene are LGHNA and YSLEER. The CDR3 totals 15 residues. CDR3 loop: CASSLTSLGPNEQFF. Written as DNA, the CDR3 is TGCGCCAGCAGCCTAACCTCTTTGGGGCCGAATGAGCAGTTCTTC.

This clone was seen more than once but under ten times. The chain joins TRBV19 to TRBJ2-2; TRBD2 agrees at 16 bases. In germline, CDR1 is LNHDA, CDR2 SQIVND (reference sequence). The junction had 9 bases not matched to a gene; V was cut back by 4 bases and J by 1 base. This CDR3 spans 20 amino acids. CDR3 in amino acids: CASSTPGLAGGPRNTGELFF. The CDR3 bases are TGTGCCAGTAGTACGCCGGGACTAGCGGGAGGGCCTCGGAACACCGGGGAGCTGTTTTTT.

The CDR3 DNA reads as TGCGCCAGCAGCCAAGAAGATACAGGGACCTATGGCTACACCTTC. This translates into CASSQEDTGTYGYTF. The gene calls are TRBV4-1 and TRBJ1-2; perhaps TRBD1 as D (6 bases). CDR1 MGHRA and CDR2 YSYEKL come from the germline V gene. This CDR3 has 15 amino acids. Trimming removed 0 bases from V and 4 bases from J, with 12 bases in between.

The gene calls are TRBV11-3 and TRBJ2-1, with D possibly TRBD1 on 6 matching bases. The germline V and J ends were trimmed by 0 bases and 3 bases, with 6 bases remaining between them. The CDR3 is 14 residues long. Germline V lookup: CDR1 SGHNT, CDR2 YENEEA. CDR3 amino acids: CASSLEQGYNEQFF. CDR3 sequence (DNA): TGTGCCAGCAGCTTAGAACAGGGCTACAATGAGCAGTTCTTC.

The V call is TRBV10-1, the J call TRBJ2-5; D gene uncertain. The CDR3 has 14 residues. The V end lost 5 bases, the J end lost 1 base, and 11 bases lay between the germline ends. Per the germline V gene, CDR1 is WNHNN and CDR2 is SYGVQD (reference sequence). CDR3 loop: CASSPNRVQETQYF. The DNA of the CDR3 is TGCGCCAGCAGTCCGAACCGGGTCCAAGAGACCCAGTACTTC.

The chain combines TRBV7-9 with TRBJ2-1; no clear D gene. The V end was cut by 4 bases, the J end by 8 bases, with 9 bases between. CDR3 size: 12 residues. The germline V gene encodes CDR1 SEHNR and CDR2 FQNEAQ (reference sequence). CDR3 in amino acids: CASSSQVYEQFF. The CDR3, as DNA: TGTGCCAGCAGCTCCCAGGTCTATGAGCAGTTCTTC.

CDR3 protein: CASSADRGPLQETQYF. CDR3 sequence (DNA): TGTGCCAGCAGTGCGGACAGGGGGCCCCTCCAAGAGACCCAGTACTTC. The chain joins TRBV2 to TRBJ2-5, with TRBD1 matching over 11 bases. With 4 bases clipped from V and 1 base from J, the junction kept 5 bases outside the gene matches. Germline assignment: CDR1 SNHLY and CDR2 FYNNEI. CDR3 length equals 16 residues.

With regard to this clone: Mismatch with germline at one junction end may stem from a read error. This sequence joins TRBV30 and TRBJ2-1; 10 bases agree with TRBD1. The CDR3 covers 15 residues. Germline V gene sequence: CDR1 GTSNPN, CDR2 SVGIG (reference sequence). The CDR3 DNA sequence: TGTGCCTGGAGTCGGGACAGGGGCTCCTTCAATGAGCAGTTCTTC. Translated: CAWSRDRGSFNEQFF.

The rearrangement links TRBV30 to TRBJ2-1; 8 bases line up with TRBD2. The germline V gene encodes CDR1 GTSNPN and CDR2 SVGIG (reference sequence). CDR3 length equals 15 residues. J was trimmed by 4 bases and V by 4 bases; bases with no gene match: 9. CDR3 residues: CAWTNAGLGYNEQFF. In DNA form, the CDR3 reads TGTGCCTGGACGAATGCGGGACTAGGGTACAATGAGCAGTTCTTC.

The chain employs TRBV9 and TRBJ2-5; 7 positions agree with TRBD1. In germline, CDR1 is SGDLS, CDR2 YYNGEE. The CDR3 totals 14 residues. The trim removed 3 bases at V and 3 bases at J, leaving 5 bases unmatched. Here the CDR3 DNA reads TGTGCCAGCAGCGCGCTCGACAGGGAAGAGACCCAGTACTTC. Its protein is CASSALDREETQYF.